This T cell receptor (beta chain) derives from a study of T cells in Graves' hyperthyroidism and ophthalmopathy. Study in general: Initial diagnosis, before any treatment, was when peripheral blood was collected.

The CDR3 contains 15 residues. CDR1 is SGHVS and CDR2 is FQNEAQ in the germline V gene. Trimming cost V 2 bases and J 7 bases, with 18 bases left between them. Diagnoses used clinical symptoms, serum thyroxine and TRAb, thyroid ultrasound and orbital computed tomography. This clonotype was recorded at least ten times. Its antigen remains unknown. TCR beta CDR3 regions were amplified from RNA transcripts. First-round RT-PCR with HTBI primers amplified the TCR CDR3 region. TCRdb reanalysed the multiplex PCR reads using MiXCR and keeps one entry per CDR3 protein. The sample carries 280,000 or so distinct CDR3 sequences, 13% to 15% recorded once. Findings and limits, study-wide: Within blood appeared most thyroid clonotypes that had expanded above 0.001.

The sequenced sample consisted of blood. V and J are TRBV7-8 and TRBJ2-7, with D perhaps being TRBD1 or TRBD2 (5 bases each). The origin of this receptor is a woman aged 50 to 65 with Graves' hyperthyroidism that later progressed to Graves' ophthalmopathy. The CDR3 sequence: CASSLPGPSIEEQYF. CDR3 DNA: TGTGCCAGCAGCTTACCGGGACCAAGTATAGAAGAGCAGTACTTC.